The rows below give T cell receptor beta chains drawn from one sample of a study of cytomegalovirus exposure and HLA in healthy donors. Sequencing was performed with immunoSEQ multiplex PCR; in TCRdb, only in-frame clones are kept and a portion is missing. Of roughly 92,000 clones listed, around 81% are singletons. The specimen sequenced was PBMCs. Source of these receptors: a woman in her seventies in good health and CMV-seropositive. Both conserved end residues are part of each CDR3. Fields, in order: J gene, V gene, CDR3 protein.

j_call: TRBJ1-2
v_call: TRBV4-3
cdr3_aa: CASSLNFQTGNYGYTF

j_call: TRBJ2-7
v_call: TRBV6-6
cdr3_aa: CASKGQGASEQYF

j_call: TRBJ1-5
v_call: TRBV9
cdr3_aa: CASSVSPNSNQPQHF

j_call: TRBJ1-5
v_call: TRBV19
cdr3_aa: CASSIDRGFSQPQHF

j_call: TRBJ1-4
v_call: TRBV28
cdr3_aa: CASSFGGTGREKLFF

j_call: TRBJ2-1
v_call: TRBV15
cdr3_aa: CATSRGTLAGLNEQFF

j_call: TRBJ2-1
v_call: TRBV6-1
cdr3_aa: CASSEIWGAGGKNEQFF

j_call: TRBJ2-4
v_call: TRBV19
cdr3_aa: CASSPSGQGVWYF

j_call: TRBJ1-5
v_call: TRBV6-5
cdr3_aa: CASWRQGQPQHF

j_call: TRBJ2-5
v_call: TRBV2
cdr3_aa: CASTRDSQETQYF

j_call: TRBJ2-7
v_call: TRBV15
cdr3_aa: CATSRTGLAGAPEQYF

j_call: TRBJ2-1
v_call: TRBV4-3
cdr3_aa: CASSQDQRGYNEQFF

j_call: TRBJ1-4
v_call: TRBV19
cdr3_aa: CASSLWTGGNEKLFF

j_call: TRBJ2-3
v_call: TRBV18
cdr3_aa: CASSPPREREGLVDTQYF

j_call: TRBJ2-1
v_call: TRBV7-3
cdr3_aa: CASSLGSGRAEGEQFF

j_call: TRBJ1-1
v_call: TRBV28
cdr3_aa: CASSVRQGGYTEAFF

j_call: TRBJ1-1
v_call: TRBV16
cdr3_aa: CASSRTGITEAFF

j_call: TRBJ1-1
v_call: TRBV7-9
cdr3_aa: CSSSLDTLKAFF

j_call: NA
v_call: TRBV7-2
cdr3_aa: CASSLRDRVYEQYF

j_call: TRBJ2-3
v_call: TRBV6-1
cdr3_aa: CASSERLLAVTDTQYF

j_call: TRBJ2-2
v_call: TRBV4-2
cdr3_aa: CASSHGTGGTGELFF

j_call: NA
v_call: TRBV7-2
cdr3_aa: CASSFDRLYEQYF

j_call: TRBJ2-5
v_call: TRBV7-7
cdr3_aa: CASSPTGGAETQYF

j_call: TRBJ2-2
v_call: TRBV25-1
cdr3_aa: CASCPNRAPAGELFF

j_call: TRBJ2-1
v_call: TRBV7-6
cdr3_aa: CASSTGLAGGEQFF

j_call: TRBJ2-5
v_call: TRBV9
cdr3_aa: CASSVLSGQGQETQYF

j_call: TRBJ2-1
v_call: TRBV15
cdr3_aa: CATSRVAGTNNEQFF

j_call: TRBJ2-7
v_call: TRBV27
cdr3_aa: CASSRGEAYEQYF

j_call: TRBJ2-7
v_call: TRBV30
cdr3_aa: CAWSLFPGVPHEQYF

j_call: TRBJ2-5
v_call: TRBV7-2
cdr3_aa: CASSYGLAEETQYF

j_call: TRBJ2-1
v_call: TRBV7-2
cdr3_aa: CASSLVGGLSSYNEQFF

j_call: TRBJ1-1
v_call: TRBV14
cdr3_aa: CASSHTGPTEAFF

j_call: TRBJ1-5
v_call: TRBV6-5
cdr3_aa: CASRETGGQPQHF

j_call: TRBJ1-1
v_call: TRBV7-9
cdr3_aa: CASSFKGGDHTEAFF